The clone carrying this T cell receptor beta chain has just a few counts. Its antigen is still unknown. The entry originates in a study of T cell repertoires in cytomegalovirus infection. Study-level results: Across the ex vivo response, the dominant clonotypes were HLA-C-restricted CMV-specific TCR beta clonotypes.

TCRdb called the reads again in MiXCR, with one record for every CDR3 protein. The data show approximately 1,000,000 distinct CDR3 sequences, roughly 31% seen once. J lost 0 bases, V lost 5 bases, and 18 bases had no gene match. There are 19 residues in the CDR3. Germline CDR1 is MNHEY and CDR2 is SMNVEV (reference sequence). This clonotype originated in a human donor in good health (CMV status not recorded). Some clones in this sample may be carry-over from other donors' samples. The chain employs TRBV27 and TRBJ2-5; 7 bases agree with TRBD2. The sequencing here drew on cultured CD8+ T cells from PBMCs, taken from culture after CMV antigen stimulation. CDR3 sequence (DNA): TGTGCCAGCAGTCCCCTCCGAAGGAGGAGGGGAGGGGACCAAGAGACCCAGTACTTC. It encodes CASSPLRRRRGGDQETQYF.